Below are 24 T cell receptor beta chains sequenced from a single sample in a study of T cell repertoires in cytomegalovirus infection. TCRdb re-called the reads with MiXCR, one entry per CDR3 protein. The sample gives 50,000 or so distinct CDR3 sequences, around 20% of which show up once; under 75% is in the top ten. These receptors' antigens are unknown. This sample comprised CD8+ T cells from cultured PBMCs, obtained from culture after CMV antigen stimulation. All receptors derive from a human donor in good health (CMV status not recorded). Some clones in this sample may be carry-over from other donors' samples.

The CDR3 spells CASSVGGYTDTQYF. Here the CDR3 DNA reads TGTGCCAGCAGCGTAGGAGGATACACAGATACGCAGTATTTT. This rearrangement joins TRBV9 to TRBJ2-3, with D unclear. Per germline, CDR1 SGDLS and CDR2 YYNGEE. This CDR3 has 14 residues. V was pared by 0 bases and J by 2 bases, with 7 bases between.

This clonotype was seen a handful of times. The rearrangement joins TRBV12-5 to TRBJ2-1, with 7 bases matching TRBD1. Germline values: CDR1 LGHNT, CDR2 FRNRAP. The V segment lost 2 bases and the J segment 7 bases; nucleotides outside the gene matches: 14. This CDR3 is 17 amino acids long. Written as DNA, the CDR3 is TGTGCTAGTGGTTTGCTTCGGACAGGTCAGGTGTGGAATGAGCAGTTCTTC. This gives the protein CASGLLRTGQVWNEQFF.

This clonotype was counted only a few times. V usage is TRBV6-5 and J usage is TRBJ2-3, with D hard to call. This CDR3 region has 13 residues. The germline gives CDR1 MNHEY, CDR2 SVGAGI. With 5 bases removed from V and 4 bases from J, the gap between germline ends came to 10 bases. CDR3 DNA: TGTGCCAGCAGTACGGCGCTGCCAGATACGCAGTATTTT. Translation: CASSTALPDTQYF.

The chain recombines TRBV5-6 with TRBJ2-3, with 11 positions matching TRBD1. Looked up from germline, CDR1 is SGHDT and CDR2 is YYEEEE. V lost 3 bases, J lost 2 bases, and 5 bases stayed unmatched. The length of the CDR3 is 16 residues. CDR3 sequence reads: CASSYGTGGFTDTQYF. CDR3 DNA sequence: TGTGCCAGCAGCTATGGGACAGGGGGTTTCACAGATACGCAGTATTTT.

This clonotype has a handful of counts. This chain links TRBV7-9 with TRBJ1-1; 7 bases match TRBD1. J lost 1 base, V lost 5 bases, and 7 bases had no gene match. From germline, CDR1 is SEHNR and CDR2 FQNEAQ (reference sequence). The CDR3 spans 15 residues. The CDR3 is CASSHTRDRNTEAFF. The CDR3 coding sequence is TGTGCCAGCAGCCACACCCGGGACAGGAACACTGAAGCTTTCTTT.

The sample holds a few counts of this clonotype. The V call is TRBV7-9, the J call TRBJ1-5; possible D gene TRBD1, 5 bases. V lost 8 bases, J lost 0 bases, and 8 bases lay in between. Germline CDR1 reads SEHNR; CDR2 reads FQNEAQ (reference sequence). This CDR3 spans 13 amino acids. The CDR3: CASGTGSNQPQHF. CDR3 coding DNA: TGTGCCAGCGGTACAGGTAGCAATCAGCCCCAGCATTTT.

This clonotype occurred once. The rearrangement uses TRBV19 and TRBJ1-1; no reliable D call. Per the germline V gene, CDR1 is LNHDA and CDR2 is SQIVND (reference sequence). V was pared by 3 bases and J by 0 bases, with 5 bases between. The CDR3 runs 13 residues. CDR3 sequence (DNA): TGTGCCAGTAGTATCAAGATGAACACTGAAGCTTTCTTT. Protein product: CASSIKMNTEAFF.

This clonotype has a handful of counts. The J gene is TRBJ1-5, the V gene TRBV19; D remains ambiguous. This CDR3 contains 15 residues. Germline V gives CDR1 LNHDA, CDR2 SQIVND (reference sequence). Trimming cost V 7 bases and J 0 bases, with 13 bases left between them. The CDR3 coding sequence is TGTGCCAGTAAATGGGTCGGGGATAGCAATCAGCCCCAGCATTTT. Its protein product is CASKWVGDSNQPQHF.

This clonotype was picked up many times. The V gene is TRBV2, the J gene TRBJ1-1; 8 nucleotides agree with TRBD1. Trimming cost V 10 bases and J 6 bases; bases outside gene matches: 13. Germline values: CDR1 SNHLY, CDR2 FYNNEI. The CDR3 consists of 14 residues. The CDR3 reads CATLNKTGVAEAFF. In DNA, the CDR3 is TGTGCCACCCTAAATAAGACAGGGGTGGCTGAAGCTTTCTTT.

This chain's CDR3 is CASSFGSQFTETQYF. For the CDR3, the DNA is TGTGCCAGCAGTTTTGGTTCACAATTTACAGAGACCCAGTACTTC. V and J are TRBV27 and TRBJ2-5; D not resolved. This CDR3 has 15 amino acids. CDR1 MNHEY and CDR2 SMNVEV come from the germline V gene (reference sequence). V lost 3 bases, J lost 4 bases, and 15 bases lay in between.

This sequence joins TRBV6-4 and TRBJ2-1; D unresolved. The germline V and J ends were trimmed by 0 bases and 0 bases, with 9 bases remaining between them. The CDR3 consists of 16 residues. The germline gives CDR1 MRHNA, CDR2 SNTAGT. The CDR3 protein is CASSDSTGGSYNEQFF. The CDR3 DNA reads as TGTGCCAGCAGTGACTCGACGGGTGGCTCCTACAATGAGCAGTTCTTC.

This clonotype was found many times. The V call is TRBV7-2, the J call TRBJ2-3; D ambiguous. Looked up from germline, CDR1 is SGHTA and CDR2 is FQGNSA. The ends were cut back, 0 bases at V and 4 bases at J, with 2 bases in the middle. This CDR3 has 12 residues. The CDR3 sequence is CASSLAPDTQYF. The CDR3 DNA reads TGTGCCAGCAGCTTAGCGCCAGATACGCAGTATTTT.

This rearrangement joins TRBV7-8 to TRBJ1-6; D is possibly TRBD1 (6 bases). With 7 bases removed from V and 5 bases from J, the gap between germline ends came to 6 bases. Germline V lookup: CDR1 SGHVS, CDR2 FQNEAQ. CDR3 length: 12 residues. The CDR3 here is CASNRDNSPLHF. In DNA, the CDR3 is TGTGCCAGCAACAGGGATAATTCACCCCTCCACTTT.

This chain connects TRBV7-2 to TRBJ2-7; TRBD2 matches at 7 bases. This CDR3 region has 17 residues. Germline V CDR1 and CDR2: SGHTA, FQGNSA. V gave up 0 bases and J gave up 5 bases; unmatched junction bases: 13. In DNA form, the CDR3 reads TGTGCCAGCAGCTTAGCGGACCTTGGGAGGGACTACCACGAGCAGTACTTC. It encodes CASSLADLGRDYHEQYF.

This clonotype was picked up a small number of times. The chain couples TRBV19 to TRBJ1-1, with TRBD1 as a possible D gene (5 bases). The CDR3 is 15 amino acids. Deletions cut 5 bases from V and 4 bases from J, with 17 bases between. Germline V CDR1 and CDR2: LNHDA, SQIVND (reference sequence). The CDR3 loop reads CASSLGTGGRTEAFF. The DNA of the CDR3 is TGTGCCAGTAGTCTGGGAACAGGTGGACGCACTGAAGCTTTCTTT. The complete variable domain, with remaining parts taken from reference TRBV19 and TRBJ1-1, reads DGGITQSPKYLFRKEGQNVTLSCEQNLNHDAMYWYRQDPGQGLRLIYYSQIVNDFQKGDIAEGYSVSREKKESFPLTVTSAQKNPTAFYLCASSLGTGGRTEAFFGQGTRLTVV.

The chain carries TRBV11-2 and TRBJ2-7, with 8 bases matching TRBD1. CDR1 SGHAT and CDR2 FQNNGV come from the germline V gene. V gave up 5 bases and J gave up 3 bases; unmatched junction bases: 9. There are 15 residues in the CDR3. CDR3 residues: CASSPGQGPLYEQYF. The DNA of the CDR3 is TGTGCCAGCAGCCCCGGACAGGGCCCTCTCTACGAGCAGTACTTC.

In its sample, this clonotype was seen many times. The rearrangement uses TRBV4-3 and TRBJ1-6; D gene ambiguous. In germline, CDR1 is LGHNA, CDR2 YSLEER. This CDR3 has 19 residues. V lost 0 bases, J lost 3 bases, and 18 bases lay in between. CDR3: CASSQDEIRSSGYNSPLHF. The CDR3 nucleotides read TGCGCCAGCAGCCAAGATGAAATCCGTTCGTCAGGCTATAATTCACCCCTCCACTTT.

The gene calls are TRBV12-3 or TRBV12-4 and TRBJ1-1, with 8 bases fitting TRBD1. This CDR3 contains 14 residues. V was clipped by 6 bases and J by 2 bases; unmatched bases: 5. The CDR3 loop is CASSAGQGNTEAFF. Here the CDR3 DNA reads TGTGCCAGCAGCGCCGGACAGGGAAACACTGAAGCTTTCTTT.

This clonotype was counted only a few times. The CDR3 sequence: CASGPLSSYNEQFF. Written as DNA, the CDR3 is TGTGCCAGCGGACCTTTGAGCTCCTACAATGAGCAGTTCTTC. The chain couples TRBV6-2 or TRBV6-3 to TRBJ2-1; D gene ambiguous. Germline V gives CDR1 MNHEY, CDR2 SVGEGT. V lost 8 bases to trimming and J lost 0 bases, with 11 bases between them. This CDR3 contains 14 residues.

In this sample, this clonotype turned up a few times. The rearrangement links TRBV7-9 to TRBJ2-1; 8 bases agree with TRBD2. V was clipped by 5 bases and J by 2 bases; unmatched bases: 11. Germline CDR1 and CDR2: SEHNR and FQNEAQ (reference sequence). The CDR3 has 17 residues. The CDR3 DNA reads as TGTGCCAGCAGCCCCTCACTAGCGGAGGGTGCCTACAATGAGCAGTTCTTC. This sequence encodes CASSPSLAEGAYNEQFF.

The V and J genes are TRBV7-2 and TRBJ2-2; D call uncertain. The CDR3 spans 12 residues. V lost 1 base and J lost 11, with 8 bases in between. Germline assignment: CDR1 SGHTA and CDR2 FQGNSA. CDR3 in DNA: TGTGCCAGCAGCTTAGTGGGTGTAGAGCTGTTTTTT. It specifies CASSLVGVELFF.

The gene calls are TRBV28 and TRBJ2-7, with TRBD2 identical over 9 bases. This CDR3 spans 16 amino acids. Per germline, CDR1 MDHEN and CDR2 SYDVKM. J gave up 3 bases and V 3 bases, and 9 bases lay outside the gene matches. CDR3 sequence: CASSFGEREVFYEQYF. The CDR3 DNA sequence: TGTGCCAGCAGTTTCGGTGAGCGGGAGGTGTTCTACGAGCAGTACTTC.

The chain recombines TRBV7-9 with TRBJ2-1; 8 bases align to TRBD2. The CDR3 has 18 amino acids. Germline V gene lookup returns CDR1 SEHNR and CDR2 FQNEAQ (reference sequence). J lost 8 bases, V lost 2 bases, and 17 bases had no gene match. The CDR3 reads CASSLTPGGGGTEDEQFF. DNA of the CDR3: TGTGCCAGCAGCTTAACCCCCGGGGGGGGGGGGACGGAGGATGAGCAGTTCTTC.

This clonotype was picked up one time. The CDR3 protein is CAWTVGGATEAFF. CDR3 nucleotides: TGTGCCTGGACTGTAGGTGGGGCCACTGAAGCTTTCTTT. The chain employs TRBV30 and TRBJ1-1, with D tentatively TRBD1 (5 bases). The CDR3 is made up of 13 amino acids. CDR1 GTSNPN and CDR2 SVGIG come from the germline V gene (reference sequence). The V and J ends lost 4 bases and 4 bases respectively, with 13 bases between them.